A single T cell receptor (beta chain) is shown here with its context. Its antigen remains unknown. TCRdb itself ran the reads through MiXCR, one entry per CDR3 protein. Seen here are hundreds of thousands of distinct CDR3 sequences, roughly a third observed once, and the top ten hold roughly a sixth. The data belong to a study of T cell repertoires in cytomegalovirus infection. Across the study: CMV epitopes, recently identified HLA-C-restricted and well-studied HLA-B-restricted, were used. Indications came from public TCR beta signatures; they pointed to CMV infection and to a matching HLA type. Overall study results and limits: The response measured ex vivo was dominated by TCR beta clonotypes (HLA-C-restricted and CMV-specific). Summed frequency of public TCR beta families distinguished CMV carriers with the relevant HLA.

The V gene end was trimmed by 3 bases and the J gene end by 2 bases; junction bases not matched to a gene: 4. The germline CDR1 and CDR2 sequences are DFQATT and SNEGSKA (reference sequence). The CDR3 sequence is 14 residues long. This rearrangement joins TRBV20-1 to TRBJ2-5; TRBD2 agrees at 9 bases. The material was cultured PBMCs, obtained from culture after CMV antigen stimulation. This clonotype was obtained from a human donor in good health (CMV status not recorded). Some clones in this sample may be carry-over from other donors' samples. The CDR3 bases are TGCAGTGCTAGTAAGCTAGCGGGACAAGAGACCCAGTACTTC. Translated, it gives CSASKLAGQETQYF.